The 29 T cell receptor beta chains presented below share a single source sample, sequenced in a study of technical replicates of blood from a handful of donors. The data were produced by immunoSEQ multiplex PCR, yet TCRdb's version contains in-frame clones alone and is incomplete. This table holds around 81,000 clones, roughly four fifths found once. The sequenced sample was PBMCs. These receptors were collected from a human donor in good health. Some clones in this sample may be carry-over from other donors' samples.

V and J are TRBV4-2 and TRBJ1-1, with D possibly TRBD1 on 5 matching bases. The CDR3 has 13 amino acids. Trimming cost V 5 bases and J 1 base, with 8 bases left between them. Germline values: CDR1 LGHNA, CDR2 YNFKEQ. This CDR3 is CASSSTANTEAFF. The CDR3 DNA follows: TGTGCCAGCAGCTCGACAGCGAACACTGAAGCTTTCTTT.

The rearrangement uses TRBV7-3 and TRBJ2-4, with 9 bases lining up with TRBD1. The trim removed 5 bases at V and 8 bases at J, leaving 4 bases unmatched. Per germline, CDR1 SGHTA and CDR2 FQGTGA. The CDR3 loop spans 13 amino acids. CDR3 loop: CASSGDREDIQYF. In nucleotides, the CDR3 is TGTGCCAGCAGCGGGGACAGGGAAGACATTCAGTACTTC. The full variable domain, in which reference TRBV7-3 and TRBJ2-4 provide the parts outside the CDR3, is GAGVSQTPSNKVTEKGKYVELRCDPISGHTALYWYRQSLGQGPEFLIYFQGTGAADDSGLPNDRFFAVRPEGSVSTLKIQRTERGDSAVYLCASSGDREDIQYFGAGTRLSVL.

The chain links TRBV27 to TRBJ2-5; possibly TRBD2 for D (5 bases). The V gene lost 8 bases and the J gene lost 7 bases, with 5 bases spanning the gap. This CDR3 is 9 amino acids long. The germline gives CDR1 MNHEY, CDR2 SMNVEV (reference sequence). The CDR3 here is CASRGTQYF. CDR3 in DNA: TGTGCCAGCCGGGGGACCCAGTACTTC.

This chain links TRBV7-7 with TRBJ2-5, with 16 bases identical to TRBD2. There are 16 residues in the CDR3. Germline values: CDR1 SSHAT, CDR2 FNYEAQ (reference sequence). Trimming at V came to 5 bases and at J to 5 bases, leaving 5 bases not matched to a gene. This chain's CDR3 is CASSPGLAGGAETQYF. CDR3 coding DNA: TGTGCCAGCAGCCCGGGACTAGCGGGAGGGGCGGAGACCCAGTACTTC.

The V and J genes are TRBV20-1 and TRBJ2-7; TRBD2 matches at 7 bases. This CDR3 has 11 residues. The V gene's germline CDR1 is DFQATT and CDR2 SNEGSKA (reference sequence). The V segment lost 6 bases and the J segment 6 bases; nucleotides outside the gene matches: 5. The CDR3 region has the DNA TGCAGTGCCGTTACTAGCGCCGAGCAGTACTTC. Amino acid sequence: CSAVTSAEQYF.

CDR3 coding DNA: TGTGCCAGCAGGTCCGGCCCCGACAGGGCCGGGGAGCTGTTTTTT. Its translation is CASRSGPDRAGELFF. The chain links TRBV6-4 to TRBJ2-2; 7 nucleotides match TRBD1. The CDR3 length is 15 residues. With 6 bases clipped from V and 6 bases from J, the junction kept 10 bases outside the gene matches. CDR1 and CDR2 (germline): MRHNA, SNTAGT.

V is TRBV5-4 and J is TRBJ2-5, with D hard to call. Trimming removed 4 bases from V and 2 bases from J, with 12 bases in between. The germline CDR1 and CDR2 sequences are SGHNT and YYREEE (reference sequence). The CDR3 extends over 14 amino acids. Here the CDR3 DNA reads TGTGCCAGCAGCAAACAAAAGACACAAGAGACCCAGTACTTC. It codes for CASSKQKTQETQYF.

The gene calls are TRBV19 and TRBJ1-2, with 10 bases lining up with TRBD1. The V and J ends lost 6 bases and 5 bases, in that order; junction bases with no gene match: 9. CDR1 LNHDA and CDR2 SQIVND come from the germline V gene (reference sequence). The CDR3 runs to 15 residues. CDR3 amino acids: CASRTRQGAWYGYTF. Written as DNA, the CDR3 is TGTGCCAGTAGGACCAGACAGGGGGCGTGGTATGGCTACACCTTC.

V usage is TRBV11-3 and J usage is TRBJ2-2; 7 bases are shared with TRBD2. V was clipped by 5 bases and J by 0 bases; unmatched bases: 6. Germline lookup yields CDR1 SGHNT and CDR2 YENEEA. The CDR3 sequence is 16 residues long. CDR3 DNA: TGTGCCAGCAGCCGGGGAGGGGCCGCGAACACCGGGGAGCTGTTTTTT. It specifies CASSRGGAANTGELFF.

This clone has a count of ten or more. This chain uses TRBV30 with TRBJ1-1; tentatively, D is TRBD1 (6 bases). Germline CDR1 GTSNPN, CDR2 SVGIG (reference sequence). The CDR3 is 13 amino acids. V was cut by 5 bases and J by 2 bases, with 12 bases left in between. CDR3 protein: CAWGRGGNTEAFF. CDR3 sequence (DNA): TGTGCCTGGGGGAGGGGGGGCAACACTGAAGCTTTCTTT. The full variable domain, with the rest looked up from reference TRBV30 and TRBJ1-1, is SQTIHQWPATLVQPVGSPLSLECTVEGTSNPNLYWYRQAAGRGLQLLFYSVGIGQISSEVPQNLSASRPQDRQFILSSKKLLLSDSGFYLCAWGRGGNTEAFFGQGTRLTVV.

The chain carries TRBV27 and TRBJ2-7; 12 bases fit TRBD2. The CDR3 spans 16 residues. Germline V gives CDR1 MNHEY, CDR2 SMNVEV (reference sequence). J lost 2 bases, V lost 5 bases, and 7 bases had no gene match. The CDR3 spells CASSPKLAGGTYEQYF. CDR3 nucleotides: TGTGCCAGCAGTCCTAAGCTAGCGGGGGGGACCTACGAGCAGTACTTC.

The chain carries TRBV5-4 and TRBJ1-2; D gene ambiguous. Germline-derived CDR1 and CDR2 are SGHNT and YYREEE (reference sequence). Trimming pared 6 bases from V and 4 bases from J, leaving 16 bases between. This CDR3 spans 14 amino acids. DNA of the CDR3: TGTGCCAGCACCACTTCTCCCCGGGGCTATGGCTACACCTTC. Translated: CASTTSPRGYGYTF.

This clone was seen a few times. V gene TRBV19 combines with J gene TRBJ2-4, with 11 bases lining up with TRBD1. There are 15 residues in the CDR3. Germline V gene lookup returns CDR1 LNHDA and CDR2 SQIVND (reference sequence). The V and J ends lost 11 bases and 8 bases, in that order; junction bases with no gene match: 14. CDR3 residues: CACRDRGNFLDIQYF. CDR3 DNA: TGTGCCTGCCGGGACAGGGGGAACTTTTTGGACATTCAGTACTTC.

The rearrangement uses TRBV7-2 and TRBJ2-1; D is possibly TRBD2 (6 bases). Germline CDR1 SGHTA, CDR2 FQGNSA. The CDR3 covers 16 residues. The ends were cut back, 1 base at V and 1 base at J, with 11 bases in the middle. CDR3 in amino acids: CASSLVSGGSYNEQFF. The CDR3 coding sequence is TGTGCCAGCAGCTTAGTTAGCGGAGGTTCCTACAATGAGCAGTTCTTC. Filled out from reference TRBV7-2 and TRBJ2-1, the complete variable domain reads GAGVSQSPSNKVTEKGKDVELRCDPISGHTALYWYRQSLGQGLEFLIYFQGNSAPDKSGLPSDRFSAERTGGSVSTLTIQRTQQEDSAVYLCASSLVSGGSYNEQFFGPGTRLTVL.

This clone was counted a few times. At one boundary the junction diverges from the germline segment, which might be a read error. The sample holds other DNA sequences that translate to the same CDR3. CDR3 loop: CAWSVELAKNIQYF. DNA of the CDR3: TGTGCTTGGAGTGTTGAACTGGCCAAAAACATTCAGTACTTC. The rearrangement links TRBV30 to TRBJ2-4; D call uncertain. Germline lookup yields CDR1 GTSNPN and CDR2 SVGIG (reference sequence). This CDR3 comprises 14 residues.

V gene TRBV5-6 combines with J gene TRBJ1-4; 9 nucleotides align to TRBD1. With 2 bases clipped from V and 2 bases from J, the junction kept 4 bases outside the gene matches. CDR1 and CDR2 from the germline V gene are SGHDT and YYEEEE. The CDR3 consists of 16 residues. CDR3 DNA: TGTGCCAGCAGCTTCGACAGGGGGGAGACTAATGAAAAACTGTTTTTT. Protein product: CASSFDRGETNEKLFF. The variable domain in full, with the rest retrieved from reference TRBV5-6 and TRBJ1-4, is DAGVTQSPTHLIKTRGQQVTLRCSPKSGHDTVSWYQQALGQGPQFIFQYYEEEERQRGNFPDRFSGHQFPNYSSELNVNALLLGDSALYLCASSFDRGETNEKLFFGSGTQLSVL.

This sequence joins TRBV19 and TRBJ2-3, with TRBD2 matching 9 bases. Germline V gene sequence: CDR1 LNHDA, CDR2 SQIVND (reference sequence). This CDR3 is 17 amino acids long. V lost 7 bases to trimming and J lost 5 bases; unmatched junction nucleotides: 16. CDR3 in DNA: TGTGCCAGTACTAGACTCGGGGGCGGGGGGGCTGGAGATACGCAGTATTTT. This encodes CASTRLGGGGAGDTQYF.

This chain joins TRBV5-8 and TRBJ1-1, with a possible D match to TRBD1 (6 bases). There are 14 residues in the CDR3. Germline-derived CDR1 and CDR2 are SGHTS and YDEGEE. The V end was cut by 4 bases, the J end by 2 bases, with 12 bases between. The CDR3 here is CASSRGQLNTEAFF. The CDR3, as DNA: TGTGCCAGCAGCCGAGGACAGCTAAACACTGAAGCTTTCTTT.

J is TRBJ2-3 and V is TRBV1; the DNA was not compared with TRBD1, the D call given in the table. TRBV1 counts as a pseudogene. This CDR3 is built from 15 residues. CDR3 bases: TGCACCAGCAGCCGAACAGGGGTTGGTGCAGATACGCAGTATTTT. Translating it yields CTSSRTGVGADTQYF.

The chain employs TRBV2 and TRBJ2-5, with D unresolved. Germline CDR1 and CDR2: SNHLY and FYNNEI. The CDR3 extends over 13 amino acids. V lost 2 bases, J lost 0 bases, and 4 bases lay in between. The CDR3 region is CASSELYQETQYF. CDR3 DNA sequence: TGTGCCAGCAGTGAACTCTACCAAGAGACCCAGTACTTC.

This chain links TRBV5-5 with TRBJ1-1; D unclear. With 0 bases removed from V and 5 bases from J, the gap between germline ends came to 11 bases. CDR1 SGHKS and CDR2 YYEKEE come from the germline V gene (reference sequence). The CDR3 contains 14 residues. The CDR3 region has the DNA TGTGCCAGCAGCTTGGCCGGGGTGGGGACTGAAGCTTTCTTT. It codes for CASSLAGVGTEAFF.

The genes are TRBV7-2 and TRBJ2-7, with TRBD2 matching 10 bases. Unmatched junction bases numbered 10, after V lost 5 bases and J lost 3 bases. Looked up from germline, CDR1 is SGHTA and CDR2 is FQGNSA. CDR3 length: 16 amino acids. DNA of the CDR3: TGTGCCAGCAGCACCTCCGGGACTAGCGAAATCTACGAGCAGTACTTC. This sequence encodes CASSTSGTSEIYEQYF.

This clone was counted only a few times. This chain joins TRBV7-9 and TRBJ2-5; TRBD1 agrees at 8 bases. The CDR3 is made up of 15 amino acids. With V trimmed by 1 base and J by 5 bases, 6 bases remained unmatched. Germline assignment: CDR1 SEHNR and CDR2 FQNEAQ (reference sequence). CDR3 sequence reads: CASSLEGRGPETQYF. In DNA, the CDR3 is TGTGCCAGCAGCTTAGAGGGCAGGGGGCCTGAGACCCAGTACTTC. The complete variable domain, with remaining parts taken from reference TRBV7-9 and TRBJ2-5, reads DTGVSQNPRHKITKRGQNVTFRCDPISEHNRLYWYRQTLGQGPEFLTYFQNEAQLEKSRLLSDRFSAERPKGSFSTLEIQRTEQGDSAMYLCASSLEGRGPETQYFGPGTRLLVL.

This chain joins TRBV7-9 and TRBJ2-7; 12 positions match TRBD1. CDR1 is SEHNR and CDR2 is FQNEAQ in the germline V gene (reference sequence). The CDR3 is 14 residues long. V lost 8 bases to trimming and J lost 6 bases; unmatched junction nucleotides: 8. Here the CDR3 reads CASVGTGGASEQYF. The CDR3, as DNA: TGTGCCAGCGTGGGGACAGGGGGCGCGAGCGAGCAGTACTTC.

The chain employs TRBV14 and TRBJ2-4, with TRBD1 matching over 7 bases. Per germline, CDR1 SGHDN and CDR2 FVKESK. V lost 2 bases to trimming and J lost 3 bases; unmatched junction nucleotides: 16. This CDR3 is 19 amino acids long. This chain's CDR3 is CASSQKNVARGSFKNIQYF. In nucleotides, the CDR3 is TGTGCCAGCAGCCAAAAAAATGTGGCCAGGGGGTCTTTCAAAAACATTCAGTACTTC. Looking up the rest from reference TRBV14 and TRBJ2-4 gives the full variable domain: EAGVTQFPSHSVIEKGQTVTLRCDPISGHDNLYWYRRVMGKEIKFLLHFVKESKQDESGMPNNRFLAERTGGTYSTLKVQPAELEDSGVYFCASSQKNVARGSFKNIQYFGAGTRLSVL.

This chain uses TRBV15 with TRBJ2-7, with D possibly being TRBD1 (6 bases). Germline V gene sequence: CDR1 LNHNV, CDR2 YYDKDF (reference sequence). The germline V and J ends were trimmed by 0 bases and 5 bases, with 8 bases remaining between them. CDR3 length equals 13 residues. The CDR3 reads CATSREGAHEQYF. The CDR3 nucleotides are TGTGCCACCAGCAGAGAGGGGGCCCACGAGCAGTACTTC.

This chain connects TRBV6-5 to TRBJ2-7; the match to TRBD1 covers 7 bases. The CDR3 is made up of 14 amino acids. Germline trimming cut 2 bases from V and 6 bases from J; bases unmatched to any gene: 7. Germline CDR1 and CDR2: MNHEY and SVGAGI. This CDR3 reads CASSYHDDRVEQYF. The CDR3 DNA reads as TGTGCCAGCAGTTACCATGACGACAGGGTCGAGCAGTACTTC.

This rearrangement joins TRBV6-1 to TRBJ2-3; TRBD1 agrees at 12 bases. J gave up 4 bases and V 8 bases, and 7 bases lay outside the gene matches. This CDR3 comprises 15 residues. Germline lookup yields CDR1 MNHNS and CDR2 SASEGT. CDR3 protein: CASGAGTGGADTQYF. CDR3 sequence (DNA): TGTGCCAGCGGCGCCGGGACAGGGGGCGCAGATACGCAGTATTTT.

This clone came up once. The rearrangement joins TRBV4-2 to TRBJ2-7; no firm D call. Germline V lookup: CDR1 LGHNA, CDR2 YNFKEQ. This CDR3 contains 14 residues. The V gene lost 4 bases and the J gene lost 6 bases, with 16 bases spanning the gap. The chain's CDR3 is CASSPLDRPGEQYF. CDR3 coding DNA: TGTGCCAGCAGCCCTCTCGATCGACCGGGCGAGCAGTACTTC.